One TCR beta chain is described in this entry. Its antigen is as yet unknown. The data stem from a study of cytomegalovirus exposure and HLA in healthy donors. About the research overall: The approximately 110 validation repertoires used a platform that matched the one used for the roughly 700 first-cohort repertoires, as a later analysis reported. Points from the study as a whole: Many donors carried some public TCRs, although rarity characterized most TCR sequences. The study labeled more than 150 TCR beta chains cytomegalovirus-associated. Using the classifier, cytomegalovirus status was reportedly diagnosed with high specificity and sensitivity.

The CDR3 consists of 14 residues. Trimming cost V 9 bases and J 3 bases, with 15 bases left between them. The germline CDR1 and CDR2 sequences are SGHNT and YYREEE (reference sequence). Sequencing used immunoSEQ multiplex PCR; TCRdb keeps in-frame clones, though not all of them. Here the sample spans about 240,000 clones, 80% to 90% being singletons. The gene calls are TRBV5-4 and TRBJ1-4; no firm D call. This receptor was obtained from a young man in good health and CMV-seronegative. The sequencing input was PBMCs. CDR3 bases: TGTGCCACCTCAGTGGAGGGTCCTAATGAAAAACTGTTTTTT. This codes for CATSVEGPNEKLFF.